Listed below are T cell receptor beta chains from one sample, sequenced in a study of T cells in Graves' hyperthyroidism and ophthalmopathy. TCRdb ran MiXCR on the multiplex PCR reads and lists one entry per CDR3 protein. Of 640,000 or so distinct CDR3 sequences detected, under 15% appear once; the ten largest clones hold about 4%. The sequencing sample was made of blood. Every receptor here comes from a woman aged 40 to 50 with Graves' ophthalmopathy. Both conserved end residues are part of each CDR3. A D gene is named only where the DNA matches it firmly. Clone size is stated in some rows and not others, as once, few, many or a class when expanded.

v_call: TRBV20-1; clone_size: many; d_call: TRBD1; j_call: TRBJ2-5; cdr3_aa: CRGGTGETQYF; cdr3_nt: TGCAGGGGGGGGACAGGGGAGACCCAGTACTTC
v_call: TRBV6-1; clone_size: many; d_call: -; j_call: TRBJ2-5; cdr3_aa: CASSGSRGHQETQYF; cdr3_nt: TGTGCCAGCAGTGGATCTAGAGGGCACCAAGAGACCCAGTACTTC
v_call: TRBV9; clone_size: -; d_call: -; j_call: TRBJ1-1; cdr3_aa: CASKVENNPEAFF; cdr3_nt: TGTGCCAGCAAGGTAGAGAATAACCCTGAAGCTTTCTTT
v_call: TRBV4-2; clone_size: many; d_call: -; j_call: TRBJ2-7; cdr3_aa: CASSQGNQQSYEQYF; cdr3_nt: TGTGCCAGCAGCCAAGGCAACCAGCAATCCTACGAGCAGTACTTC
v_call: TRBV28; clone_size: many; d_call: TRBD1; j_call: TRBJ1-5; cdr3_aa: CASSSGQADNQPQHF; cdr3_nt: TGTGCCAGCAGCTCGGGACAGGCGGACAATCAGCCCCAGCATTTT
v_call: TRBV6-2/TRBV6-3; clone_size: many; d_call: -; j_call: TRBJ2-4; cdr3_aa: CASSYGGGGDKNIQYF; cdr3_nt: TGTGCCAGCAGTTACGGAGGGGGTGGTGACAAAAACATTCAGTACTTC
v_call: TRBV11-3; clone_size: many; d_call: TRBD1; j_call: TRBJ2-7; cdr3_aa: CASSSGTGFTEQYF; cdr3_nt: TGTGCCAGCAGCTCAGGGACAGGGTTCACCGAGCAGTACTTC
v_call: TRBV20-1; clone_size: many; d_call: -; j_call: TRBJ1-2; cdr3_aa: CSASGPTDYGYTF; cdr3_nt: TGCAGTGCTAGCGGCCCAACCGACTATGGCTACACCTTC
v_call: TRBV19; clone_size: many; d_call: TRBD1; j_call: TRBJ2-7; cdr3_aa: CASSVTGVSYEQYF; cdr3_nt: TGTGCCAGTAGCGTCACAGGGGTGTCCTACGAGCAGTACTTC
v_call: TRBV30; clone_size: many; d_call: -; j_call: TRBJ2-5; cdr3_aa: CAWSLRDKETQYF; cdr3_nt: TGTGCCTGGAGTCTCCGGGACAAAGAGACCCAGTACTTC
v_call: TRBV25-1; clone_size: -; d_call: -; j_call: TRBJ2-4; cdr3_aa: CASSEGLYSAGDIQYF; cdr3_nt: TGTGCCAGCAGTGAAGGGCTTTATTCGGCCGGGGACATTCAGTACTTC
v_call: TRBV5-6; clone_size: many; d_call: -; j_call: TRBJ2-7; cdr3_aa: CASSLVASSYEQYF; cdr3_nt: TGTGCCAGCAGCTTGGTAGCGTCGTCCTACGAGCAGTACTTC
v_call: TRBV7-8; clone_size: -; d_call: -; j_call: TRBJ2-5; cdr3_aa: CASRGLVLEDWTQYF; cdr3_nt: TGTGCCAGCAGGGGGTTAGTCCTAGAGGATTGGACCCAGTACTTC
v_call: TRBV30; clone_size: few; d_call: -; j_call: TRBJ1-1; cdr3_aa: CAWIPGRVNTEAFF; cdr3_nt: TGTGCCTGGATTCCGGGACGAGTGAACACTGAAGCTTTCTTT
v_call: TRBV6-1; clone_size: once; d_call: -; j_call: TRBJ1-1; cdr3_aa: CASRAPRENTEAFF; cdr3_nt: TGTGCCAGCAGAGCCCCCAGGGAGAACACTGAAGCTTTCTTT
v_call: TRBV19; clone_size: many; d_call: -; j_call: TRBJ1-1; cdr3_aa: CASSIAVSNTEAFF; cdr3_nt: TGTGCCAGTAGTATAGCTGTATCTAACACTGAAGCTTTCTTT
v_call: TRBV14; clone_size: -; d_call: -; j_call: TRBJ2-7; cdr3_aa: CASSQELGEGDYEQYF; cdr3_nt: TGTGCCAGCAGCCAAGAATTGGGAGAGGGTGACTACGAGCAGTACTTC
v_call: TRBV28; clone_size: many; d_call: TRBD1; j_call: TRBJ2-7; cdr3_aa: CASSATGGRSHEQYF; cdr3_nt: TGTGCCAGCAGCGCTACAGGGGGTAGGTCCCACGAGCAGTACTTC
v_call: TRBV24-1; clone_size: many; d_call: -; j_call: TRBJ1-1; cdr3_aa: CATEKSMNGEAFF; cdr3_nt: TGTGCCACCGAGAAATCCATGAATGGTGAAGCTTTCTTT
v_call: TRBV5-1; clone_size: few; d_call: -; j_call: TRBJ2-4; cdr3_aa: CASSLAGERGLPGDQYF; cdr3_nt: TGCGCCAGCAGCTTGGCCGGCGAGCGGGGTCTACCAGGGGATCAGTACTTC
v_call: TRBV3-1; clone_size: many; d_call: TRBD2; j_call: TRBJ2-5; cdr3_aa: CASSQGREAWEETQYF; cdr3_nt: TGTGCCAGCAGCCAAGGGCGGGAGGCGTGGGAAGAGACCCAGTACTTC
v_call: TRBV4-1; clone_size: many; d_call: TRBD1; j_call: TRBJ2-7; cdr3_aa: CASSQGQGASYEQYF; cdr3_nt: TGCGCCAGCAGCCAAGGACAGGGCGCCTCCTACGAGCAGTACTTC
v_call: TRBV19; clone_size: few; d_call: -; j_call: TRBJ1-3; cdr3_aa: CASTRDSGNTIYF; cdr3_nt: TGTGCCAGTACCCGGGACTCTGGAAACACCATATATTTT
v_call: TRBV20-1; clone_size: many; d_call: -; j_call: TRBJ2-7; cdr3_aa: CSAPPPGLREQYF; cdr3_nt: TGCAGTGCTCCACCCCCGGGACTTCGCGAGCAGTACTTC
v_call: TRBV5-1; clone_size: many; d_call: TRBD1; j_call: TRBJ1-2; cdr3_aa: CASSLGQGPFGYTF; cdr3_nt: TGCGCCAGCAGCTTGGGACAGGGTCCCTTTGGCTACACCTTC
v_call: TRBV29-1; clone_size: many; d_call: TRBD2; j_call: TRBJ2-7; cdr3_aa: CSVELGGSGYEQYF; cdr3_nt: TGCAGCGTTGAACTTGGCGGGAGCGGCTACGAGCAGTACTTC
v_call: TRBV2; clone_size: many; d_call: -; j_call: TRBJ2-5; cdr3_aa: CASLLAGAETETQYF; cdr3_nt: TGTGCCAGTCTGCTCGCGGGGGCCGAGACGGAGACCCAGTACTTC
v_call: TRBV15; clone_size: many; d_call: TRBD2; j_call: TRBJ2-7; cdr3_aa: CATSREGGRPYEQYF; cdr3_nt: TGTGCCACCAGCAGAGAAGGCGGGAGACCCTACGAGCAGTACTTC
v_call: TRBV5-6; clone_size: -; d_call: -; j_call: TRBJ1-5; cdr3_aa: CASSLGASRNQPQHF; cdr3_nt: TGTGCCAGCAGCTTGGGGGCCAGCCGCAATCAGCCCCAGCATTTT
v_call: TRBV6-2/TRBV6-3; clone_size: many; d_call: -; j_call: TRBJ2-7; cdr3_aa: CASSYRGDYEQYF; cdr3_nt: TGTGCCAGCAGTTACAGAGGAGACTACGAGCAGTACTTC
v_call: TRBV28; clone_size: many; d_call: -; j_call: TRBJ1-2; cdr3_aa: CASSFLGAYGYTF; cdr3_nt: TGTGCCAGCAGTTTTCTGGGGGCCTATGGCTACACCTTC
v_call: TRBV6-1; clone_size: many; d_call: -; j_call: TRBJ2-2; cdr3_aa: CASAGLGVTGELFF; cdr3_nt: TGTGCCAGCGCCGGGCTGGGGGTCACCGGGGAGCTGTTTTTT
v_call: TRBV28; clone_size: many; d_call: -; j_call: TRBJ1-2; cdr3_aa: CASSLYFRQGTNYGYTF; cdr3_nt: TGTGCCAGCAGTTTATACTTTAGGCAGGGGACAAACTATGGCTACACCTTC
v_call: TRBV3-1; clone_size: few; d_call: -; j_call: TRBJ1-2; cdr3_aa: CASSPRGSGPTGGYTF; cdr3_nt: TGTGCCAGCAGCCCCCGGGGTTCAGGGCCTACTGGGGGCTACACCTTC
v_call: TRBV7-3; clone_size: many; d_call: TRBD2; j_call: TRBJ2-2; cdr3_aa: CASSTGTSGGELFF; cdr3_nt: TGTGCCAGCAGCACCGGGACTAGCGGCGGGGAGCTGTTTTTT
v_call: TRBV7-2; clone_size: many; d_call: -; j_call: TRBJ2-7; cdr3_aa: CASSLVGNPTYEQYF; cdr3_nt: TGTGCCAGCAGCTTAGTGGGCAACCCAACCTACGAGCAGTACTTC
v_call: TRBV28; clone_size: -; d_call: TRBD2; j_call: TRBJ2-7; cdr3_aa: CATGAFRGSDEQYF; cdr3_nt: TGTGCCACCGGGGCCTTCCGCGGGAGCGACGAGCAGTACTTC
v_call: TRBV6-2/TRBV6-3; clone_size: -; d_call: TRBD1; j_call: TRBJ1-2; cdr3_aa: CASSYTGTGGAIDGYTF; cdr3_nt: TGTGCCAGCAGTTATACCGGGACAGGGGGCGCGATAGATGGCTACACCTTC
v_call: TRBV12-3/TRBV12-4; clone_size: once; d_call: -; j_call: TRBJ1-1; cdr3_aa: CASINLGALNTEAFF; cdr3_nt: TGTGCCAGCATTAACCTCGGGGCGCTTAACACTGAAGCTTTCTTT
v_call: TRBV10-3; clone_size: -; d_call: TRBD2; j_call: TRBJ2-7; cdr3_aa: CAITAATSGPSGEQYF; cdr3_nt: TGTGCCATCACGGCCGCTACTAGCGGGCCATCAGGCGAGCAGTACTTC
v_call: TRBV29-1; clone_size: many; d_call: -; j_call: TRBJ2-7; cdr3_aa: CSVDSADYEQYF; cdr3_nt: TGCAGCGTTGATTCGGCCGACTACGAGCAGTACTTC
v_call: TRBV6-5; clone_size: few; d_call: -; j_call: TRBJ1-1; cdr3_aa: CASSYGGGGRTEAFF; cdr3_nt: TGTGCCAGCAGTTACGGGGGGGGTGGACGCACTGAAGCTTTCTTT
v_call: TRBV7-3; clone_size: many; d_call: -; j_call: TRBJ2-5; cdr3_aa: CASSLSGLEQETQYF; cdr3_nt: TGTGCCAGCAGCTTGAGCGGGTTGGAACAAGAGACCCAGTACTTC
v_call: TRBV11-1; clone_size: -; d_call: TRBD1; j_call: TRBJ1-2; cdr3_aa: CASSLGWPGGTSDGYTF; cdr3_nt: TGTGCCAGCAGCTTGGGGTGGCCAGGGGGGACCTCGGACGGCTACACCTTC
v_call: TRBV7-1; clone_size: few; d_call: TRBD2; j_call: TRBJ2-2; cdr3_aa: CASSSQDGEGTSTTGELFF; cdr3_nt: TGTGCCAGCAGCTCACAAGATGGGGAGGGGACTAGTACCACCGGGGAGCTGTTTTTT
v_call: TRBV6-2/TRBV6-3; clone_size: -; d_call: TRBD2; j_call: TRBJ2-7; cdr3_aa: CAILLSGTYYEQYF; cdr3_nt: TGTGCCATCCTCCTTAGCGGGACCTACTACGAGCAGTACTTC
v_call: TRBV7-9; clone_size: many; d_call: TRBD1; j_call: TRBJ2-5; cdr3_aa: CASSLTSGTASSQETQYF; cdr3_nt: TGTGCCAGCAGCTTAACATCCGGGACAGCATCAAGTCAAGAGACCCAGTACTTC
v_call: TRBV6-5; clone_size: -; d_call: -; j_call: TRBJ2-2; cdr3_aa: CASSSTWTTRGTGELFF; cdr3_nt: TGTGCCAGCAGTTCAACCTGGACTACCCGGGGGACCGGGGAGCTGTTTTTT
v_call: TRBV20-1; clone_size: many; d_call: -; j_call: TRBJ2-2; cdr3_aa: CSASSWGDGNTGELFF; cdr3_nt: TGCAGTGCTAGCTCGTGGGGAGATGGTAACACCGGGGAGCTGTTTTTT
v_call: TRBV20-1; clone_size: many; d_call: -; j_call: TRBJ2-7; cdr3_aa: CSADQVNEQYF; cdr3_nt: TGCAGTGCTGACCAGGTGAACGAGCAGTACTTC
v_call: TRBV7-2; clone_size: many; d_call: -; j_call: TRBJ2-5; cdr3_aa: CASSSSPSETQYF; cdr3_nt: TGTGCCAGCAGCAGTAGTCCTTCGGAGACCCAGTACTTC